This entry lists 6 T cell receptor beta chains sequenced from one sample in a study of shared clonotypes between healthy human individuals. Libraries were prepared by immunoSEQ multiplex PCR; TCRdb keeps only in-frame clonotypes and omits some of them. Seen here are approximately 810,000 clones, 90% to 95% observed once, and the top ten hold 24%. The naive CD8 fraction comprised CD45RO-negative cells positively selected for CCR7 and excluded terminally differentiated effector memory CD45RA+ cells. The sample comprised naive CD8+ T cells sorted from blood. These receptors were collected from a young man in good health.

This rearrangement joins TRBV28 to TRBJ1-2; 8 bases agree with TRBD1. The CDR3 is 17 amino acids. CDR1 and CDR2 (germline): MDHEN, SYDVKM. Trimming cost V 10 bases and J 0 bases; bases outside gene matches: 16. The CDR3 DNA reads TGTGCCATCTCCCCTAGCGGACAGGGTCCCGCTAACTATGGCTACACCTTC. Residues: CAISPSGQGPANYGYTF.

V and J are TRBV4-3 and TRBJ2-7; D ambiguous. This CDR3 is built from 13 residues. Germline CDR1 and CDR2: LGHNA and YSLEER. Trimming removed 3 bases from V and 3 bases from J, with 9 bases in between. This CDR3 reads CASSHSVNYEQYF. The CDR3 nucleotides are TGCGCCAGCAGCCACTCTGTGAACTACGAGCAGTACTTC.

The chain has TRBV25-1 and TRBJ2-5; D gene unclear. The DNA end is a closer match to TRBJ2-7, so the J assignment may be wrong. The CDR3 contains 11 residues. Looked up from germline, CDR1 is MGHDK and CDR2 is SYGVNS. The CDR3, as DNA: TGTGCCAGCAGTGGAAGTAACGAGCAGTACTTC. Protein product: CASSGSNEQYF.

The J gene is TRBJ1-2, the V gene TRBV7-4, with a tentative D call TRBD1 (6 bases). Germline V lookup: CDR1 SGHVT, CDR2 SQSDAQ. CDR3 length equals 14 residues. Trimming pared 7 bases from V and 10 bases from J, leaving 22 bases between. The CDR3 protein is CASTTAGTPPYYTF. Here the CDR3 DNA reads TGTGCCAGCACCACGGCCGGGACACCACCCTACTACACCTTC.

The chain recombines TRBV7-6 with TRBJ1-5; perhaps TRBD1 as D (6 bases). The germline V gene encodes CDR1 SGHVS and CDR2 FNYEAQ. V was cut by 5 bases and J by 2 bases, with 16 bases left in between. The CDR3 covers 16 residues. The CDR3 DNA sequence: TGTGCCAGCAGCCCAGACGCGGGGGCCGGCAATCAGCCCCAGCATTTT. This translates into CASSPDAGAGNQPQHF.

The chain combines TRBV27 with TRBJ1-5; 9 bases match TRBD1. The CDR3 extends over 19 amino acids. Germline loops: CDR1 MNHEY, CDR2 SMNVEV (reference sequence). V shed 5 bases and J 0 bases; nucleotides not matched to a gene: 14. The CDR3 reads CASSPRPGQGAHSNQPQHF. CDR3 coding DNA: TGTGCCAGCAGTCCCCGACCGGGACAGGGAGCCCATAGCAATCAGCCCCAGCATTTT.